Listed below are T cell receptor beta chains from one sample, sequenced in a study of cytomegalovirus exposure and HLA in healthy donors. Repertoires were generated with immunoSEQ multiplex PCR, while TCRdb's copy carries only in-frame clones and drops some. This specimen shows 100,000 or so clones; the ten leading clones hold roughly 3.4%. The sample taken for sequencing was PBMCs. The receptors were sampled from a woman aged 25 to 39 in good health and CMV-seronegative. The CDR3 runs from the conserved cysteine through the conserved F or W. The order of the fields is J gene, CDR3 length, V gene, CDR3 protein.

j_gene: TRBJ2-1
len: 15
v_gene: TRBV6-5
CDR3aa: CASSYSSGGSNEQFF

j_gene: TRBJ1-2
len: 14
v_gene: TRBV7-2
CDR3aa: CASSPTGGFYGYTF

j_gene: TRBJ1-1
len: 17
v_gene: TRBV5-6
CDR3aa: CASSFLPGPLGNTEAFF

j_gene: TRBJ2-3
len: 13
v_gene: TRBV7-3
CDR3aa: CASGAGVADTQYF

j_gene: TRBJ2-1
len: 14
v_gene: TRBV4-2
CDR3aa: CASSPAAGEREQFF

j_gene: TRBJ2-5
len: 12
v_gene: TRBV6-1
CDR3aa: CASSEAGQGWYF

j_gene: TRBJ1-1
len: 13
v_gene: TRBV27
CDR3aa: CASSRGTNTEAFF

j_gene: TRBJ1-1
len: 15
v_gene: TRBV6-1
CDR3aa: CASSERGYMNTEAFF

j_gene: TRBJ2-1
len: 14
v_gene: TRBV6-6
CDR3aa: CASSYGRERDEQFF

j_gene: TRBJ2-1
len: 17
v_gene: TRBV5-1
CDR3aa: CASSWTSGRDSYNEQFF

j_gene: TRBJ1-2
len: 13
v_gene: TRBV10-3
CDR3aa: CANQQGAGYGYTF

j_gene: TRBJ1-6
len: 14
v_gene: TRBV7-9
CDR3aa: CASSRDRVDSPLHF

j_gene: TRBJ2-1
len: 16
v_gene: TRBV28
CDR3aa: CASSSPRLSSYNEQFF

j_gene: TRBJ1-2
len: 13
v_gene: TRBV4-1
CDR3aa: CASSPRANYGYTF

j_gene: TRBJ1-3
len: 16
v_gene: TRBV5-1
CDR3aa: CASSLGAAGSGNTIYF

j_gene: TRBJ2-5
len: 16
v_gene: TRBV19
CDR3aa: CASSPSGRALGETQYF

j_gene: TRBJ2-7
len: 14
v_gene: TRBV27
CDR3aa: CASSFLGQDYEQYF

j_gene: TRBJ2-7
len: 14
v_gene: TRBV19
CDR3aa: CASSAGQGGYEQYF

j_gene: TRBJ2-7
len: 15
v_gene: TRBV7-2
CDR3aa: CASSFRLAGAYEQYF

j_gene: TRBJ2-5
len: 16
v_gene: TRBV27
CDR3aa: CASSIRTGAREETQYF

j_gene: TRBJ2-5
len: 16
v_gene: TRBV12-5
CDR3aa: CASGPPGPRGQETQYF

j_gene: TRBJ2-7
len: 15
v_gene: TRBV15
CDR3aa: CATSRDRDTSYEQYF

j_gene: TRBJ2-1
len: 13
v_gene: TRBV5-3
CDR3aa: CARSFLGRGEQFF

j_gene: TRBJ2-1
len: 14
v_gene: TRBV5-1
CDR3aa: CASSSTGFYNEQFF

j_gene: TRBJ2-7
len: 14
v_gene: TRBV5-4
CDR3aa: CASGLDRGNNEQYF

j_gene: TRBJ2-6
len: 14
v_gene: TRBV29-1
CDR3aa: CSVATDSGANVLTF

j_gene: TRBJ2-5
len: 14
v_gene: TRBV27
CDR3aa: CASKIGRGQETQYF

j_gene: TRBJ1-4
len: 17
v_gene: TRBV28
CDR3aa: CASSDLDRATTNEKLFF

j_gene: TRBJ2-1
len: 14
v_gene: TRBV18
CDR3aa: CASSPPPSYNEQFF

j_gene: TRBJ2-7
len: 17
v_gene: TRBV2
CDR3aa: CASSAPRTGSISYEQYF

j_gene: TRBJ1-4
len: 16
v_gene: TRBV5-1
CDR3aa: CASSQTGGATNEKLFF

j_gene: TRBJ1-5
len: 14
v_gene: TRBV10-2
CDR3aa: CASRSQGNNQPQHF

j_gene: TRBJ2-5
len: 14
v_gene: TRBV18
CDR3aa: CASSPDWIRSTQYF

j_gene: TRBJ2-7
len: 15
v_gene: TRBV27
CDR3aa: CASRLNRGEDYEQYF

j_gene: TRBJ2-1
len: 14
v_gene: TRBV6-1
CDR3aa: CASSEARGYYEQFF

j_gene: TRBJ2-3
len: 22
v_gene: TRBV28
CDR3aa: CASSLEIPHQGLAGPSTDTQYF

j_gene: TRBJ2-5
len: 13
v_gene: TRBV6-5
CDR3aa: CASRKTGEKTQYF

j_gene: TRBJ2-1
len: 15
v_gene: TRBV6-5
CDR3aa: CASSSSGSSYNEQFF

j_gene: TRBJ1-5
len: 14
v_gene: TRBV19
CDR3aa: CASTQQDSNQPQHF

j_gene: TRBJ2-5
len: 13
v_gene: TRBV9
CDR3aa: CASRAAGRETQYF

j_gene: TRBJ2-7
len: 15
v_gene: TRBV7-9
CDR3aa: CASSPGSGGTYEQYF

j_gene: TRBJ2-3
len: 12
v_gene: TRBV5-1
CDR3aa: CASGYYPDTQYF

j_gene: TRBJ1-1
len: 14
v_gene: TRBV6-4
CDR3aa: CASSKAQGNTEAFF

j_gene: TRBJ2-7
len: 17
v_gene: TRBV7-9
CDR3aa: CASSLLLRGNLPYEQYF

j_gene: TRBJ1-1
len: 17
v_gene: TRBV7-6
CDR3aa: CASSLAGTAAVNTEAFF

j_gene: TRBJ2-2
len: 16
v_gene: TRBV7-3
CDR3aa: CASSLLSGVGTGELFF

j_gene: TRBJ1-1
len: 14
v_gene: TRBV10-3
CDR3aa: CAISESGEDTEAFF

j_gene: TRBJ2-7
len: 14
v_gene: TRBV5-6
CDR3aa: CASSLWDRTYEQYF

j_gene: TRBJ1-6
len: 13
v_gene: TRBV6-1
CDR3aa: CASSEVPHSPLHF

j_gene: TRBJ1-2
len: 14
v_gene: TRBV28
CDR3aa: CASTIAGFGYGYTF